This TCR beta chain was captured by sequencing in a study of CD8+ T cells in alopecia areata. Study background: Scalp area affected, as a percentage, set the severity score of treated patients.

Reverse transcribed after extraction, RNA yielded cDNA as the sequencing template. Method: immunoSEQ multiplex PCR; TCRdb's copy keeps in-frame clones and lacks some. The table lists about 140,000 clones, about 88% of them singletons. Germline V gene data show CDR1 as SGDLS and CDR2 as YYNGEE. Unmatched junction bases numbered 3, after V lost 0 bases and J lost 4 bases. CDR3 size: 14 residues. Treatment reported: oral pan-JAK inhibitor, 5-10 mg twice daily. The TCR sequence derives from a human donor with alopecia areata. The chain employs TRBV9 and TRBJ2-7; 8 bases align to TRBD1. The starting material was CD8+ T cells sorted from blood, obtained at week 4, from a patient treated with tofacitinib. This CDR3 is CASSVADRGYEQYF. The CDR3 DNA follows: TGTGCCAGCAGCGTAGCCGACAGGGGTTACGAGCAGTACTTC.